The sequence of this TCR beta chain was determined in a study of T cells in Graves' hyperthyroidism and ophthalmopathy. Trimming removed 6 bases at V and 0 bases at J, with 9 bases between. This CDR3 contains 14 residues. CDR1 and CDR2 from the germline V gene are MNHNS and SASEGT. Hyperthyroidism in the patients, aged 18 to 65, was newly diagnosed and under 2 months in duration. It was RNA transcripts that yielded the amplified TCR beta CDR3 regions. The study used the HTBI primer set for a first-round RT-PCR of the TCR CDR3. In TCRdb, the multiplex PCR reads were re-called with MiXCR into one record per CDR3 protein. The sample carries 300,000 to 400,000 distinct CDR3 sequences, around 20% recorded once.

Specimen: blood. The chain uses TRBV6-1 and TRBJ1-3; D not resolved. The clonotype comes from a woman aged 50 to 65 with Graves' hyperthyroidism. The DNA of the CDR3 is TGTGCCAGCAGACAGAATCCCTCTGGAAACACCATATATTTT. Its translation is CASRQNPSGNTIYF.